This T cell receptor beta chain was sequenced during a study of PD-L1 blockade in urothelial cancer. Germline trimming cut 5 bases from V and 3 bases from J; bases unmatched to any gene: 8. CDR3 length: 15 residues. Germline loops: CDR1 LNHDA, CDR2 SQIVND (reference sequence). Repertoires were generated with immunoSEQ multiplex PCR, while TCRdb's copy carries only in-frame clones and drops some. The table includes some 27,000 clones, roughly 76% detected once. The source material was PBMCs, sampled around atezolizumab (anti-PD-L1) treatment. The chain joins TRBV19 to TRBJ1-1, with TRBD1 matching over 8 bases. The receptor comes from a man aged 50 to 59 with urothelial cancer. The CDR3 protein is CASSPDRVGDTEAFF. The CDR3 nucleotides read TGTGCCAGTAGTCCGGACAGGGTTGGGGACACTGAAGCTTTCTTT.